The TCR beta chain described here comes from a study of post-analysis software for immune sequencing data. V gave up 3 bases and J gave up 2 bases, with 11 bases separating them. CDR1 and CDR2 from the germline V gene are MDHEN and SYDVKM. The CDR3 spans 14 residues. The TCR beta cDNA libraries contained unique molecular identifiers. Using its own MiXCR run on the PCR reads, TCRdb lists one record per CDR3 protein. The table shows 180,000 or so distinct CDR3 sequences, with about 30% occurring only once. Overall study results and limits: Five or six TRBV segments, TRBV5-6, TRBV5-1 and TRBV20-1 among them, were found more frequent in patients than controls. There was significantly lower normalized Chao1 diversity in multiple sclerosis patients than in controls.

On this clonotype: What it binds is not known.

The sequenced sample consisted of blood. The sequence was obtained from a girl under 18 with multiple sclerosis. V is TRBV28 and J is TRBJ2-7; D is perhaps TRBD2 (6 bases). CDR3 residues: CASSLIGGAYEQYF. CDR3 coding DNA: TGTGCCAGCAGTTTGATCGGGGGAGCCTACGAGCAGTACTTC.